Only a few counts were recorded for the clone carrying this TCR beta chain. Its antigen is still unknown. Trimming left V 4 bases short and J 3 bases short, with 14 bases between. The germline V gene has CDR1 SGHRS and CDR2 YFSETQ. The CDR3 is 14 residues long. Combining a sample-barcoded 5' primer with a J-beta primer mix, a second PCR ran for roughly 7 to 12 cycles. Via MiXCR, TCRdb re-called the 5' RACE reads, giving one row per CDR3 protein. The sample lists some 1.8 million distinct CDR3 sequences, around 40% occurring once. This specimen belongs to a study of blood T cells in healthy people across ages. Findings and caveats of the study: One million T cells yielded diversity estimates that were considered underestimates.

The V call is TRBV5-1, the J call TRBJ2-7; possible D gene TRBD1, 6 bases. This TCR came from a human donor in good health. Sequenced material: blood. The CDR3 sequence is CASSPRGQVYEQYF. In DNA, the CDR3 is TGCGCCAGCAGCCCCAGGGGTCAGGTCTACGAGCAGTACTTC.